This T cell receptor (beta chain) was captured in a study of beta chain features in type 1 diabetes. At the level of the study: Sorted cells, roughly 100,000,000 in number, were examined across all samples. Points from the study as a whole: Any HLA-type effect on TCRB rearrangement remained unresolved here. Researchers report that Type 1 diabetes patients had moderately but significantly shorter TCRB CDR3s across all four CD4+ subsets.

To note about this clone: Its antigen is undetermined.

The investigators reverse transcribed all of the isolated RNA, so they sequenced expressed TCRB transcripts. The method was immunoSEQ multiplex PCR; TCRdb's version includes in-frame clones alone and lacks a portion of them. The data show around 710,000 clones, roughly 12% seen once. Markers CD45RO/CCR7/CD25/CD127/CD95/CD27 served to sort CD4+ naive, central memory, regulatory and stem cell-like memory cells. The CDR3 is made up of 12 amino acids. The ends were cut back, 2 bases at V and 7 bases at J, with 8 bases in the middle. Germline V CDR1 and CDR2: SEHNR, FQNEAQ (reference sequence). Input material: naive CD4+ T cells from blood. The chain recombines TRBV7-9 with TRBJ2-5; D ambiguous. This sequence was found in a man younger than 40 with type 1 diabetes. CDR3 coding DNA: TGTGCCAGCAGCTTATTGTCTGGGACCCAGTACTTC. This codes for CASSLLSGTQYF.